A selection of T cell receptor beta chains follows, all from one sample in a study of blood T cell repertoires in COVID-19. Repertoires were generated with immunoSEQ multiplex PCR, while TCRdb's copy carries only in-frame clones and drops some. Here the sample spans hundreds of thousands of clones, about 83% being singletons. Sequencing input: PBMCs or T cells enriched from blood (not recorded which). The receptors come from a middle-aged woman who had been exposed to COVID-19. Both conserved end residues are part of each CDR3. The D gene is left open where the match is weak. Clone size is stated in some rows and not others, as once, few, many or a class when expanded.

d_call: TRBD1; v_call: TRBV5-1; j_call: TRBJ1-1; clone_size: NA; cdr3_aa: CASSQNRGRNTEAFF; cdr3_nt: TGCGCCAGCAGCCAAAACAGGGGGCGGAACACTGAAGCTTTCTTT
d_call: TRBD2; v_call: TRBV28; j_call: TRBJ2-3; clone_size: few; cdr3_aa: CASSPGTSDADTQYF; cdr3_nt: TGTGCCAGCAGCCCCGGGACTAGCGACGCAGATACGCAGTATTTT
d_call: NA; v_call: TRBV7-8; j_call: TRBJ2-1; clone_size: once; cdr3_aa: CASTFGGGGFGNEQFF; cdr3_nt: TGTGCCAGCACCTTTGGGGGAGGGGGGTTTGGTAATGAGCAGTTCTTC
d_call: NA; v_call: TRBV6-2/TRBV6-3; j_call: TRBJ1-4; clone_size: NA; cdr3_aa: CASSSPSGTTNEKLFF; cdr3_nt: TGTGCCAGCAGTTCACCCTCGGGAACAACTAATGAAAAACTGTTTTTT
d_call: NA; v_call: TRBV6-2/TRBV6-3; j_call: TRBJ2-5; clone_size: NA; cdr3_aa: CASSYLPLIKETQYF; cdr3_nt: TGTGCCAGCAGTTACCTACCCCTAATTAAAGAGACCCAGTACTTC
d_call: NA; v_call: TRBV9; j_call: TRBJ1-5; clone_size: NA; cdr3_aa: CASSAGDQPQHF; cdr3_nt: TGTGCCAGCAGCGCCGGTGATCAGCCCCAGCATTTT
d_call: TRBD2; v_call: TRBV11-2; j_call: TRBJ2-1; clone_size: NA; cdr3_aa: CASSLERGGALYNEQFF; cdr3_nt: TGTGCCAGCAGCTTAGAGCGGGGGGGGGCGCTCTACAATGAGCAGTTCTTC
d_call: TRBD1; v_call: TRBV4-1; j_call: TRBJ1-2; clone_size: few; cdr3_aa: CASSQGGDRGRGGYTF; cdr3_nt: TGCGCCAGCAGCCAAGGTGGGGACAGGGGGCGCGGAGGCTACACCTTC
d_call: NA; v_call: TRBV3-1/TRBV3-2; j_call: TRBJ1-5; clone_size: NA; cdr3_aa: CASSPGLMPNQPQHF; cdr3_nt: TGTGCCAGCAGTCCTGGACTGATGCCGAATCAGCCCCAGCATTTT
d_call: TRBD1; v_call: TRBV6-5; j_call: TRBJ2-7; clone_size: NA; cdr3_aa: CASSYEDRAYEQYF; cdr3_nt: TGTGCCAGCAGTTACGAGGACAGGGCCTACGAGCAGTACTTC
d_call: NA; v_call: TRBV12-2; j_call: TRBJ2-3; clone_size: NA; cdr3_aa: CASRFFPGLAGQPSTDTQYF; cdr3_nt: TGTGCAAGTCGCTTCTTCCCTGGACTAGCGGGGCAACCGAGCACAGATACGCAGTATTTT
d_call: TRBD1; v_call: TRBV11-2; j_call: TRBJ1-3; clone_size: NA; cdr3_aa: CASSTGEANTIYF; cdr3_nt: TGTGCCAGCAGCACAGGGGAGGCAAACACCATATATTTT
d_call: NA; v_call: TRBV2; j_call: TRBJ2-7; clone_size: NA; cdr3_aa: CASSASSTSSYEQYF; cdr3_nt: TGTGCCAGCAGTGCTAGCAGTACGAGCTCCTACGAGCAGTACTTC
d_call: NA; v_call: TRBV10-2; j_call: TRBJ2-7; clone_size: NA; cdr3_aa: CASSGLAYEQYF; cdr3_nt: TGCGCCAGCAGTGGACTAGCCTACGAGCAGTACTTC
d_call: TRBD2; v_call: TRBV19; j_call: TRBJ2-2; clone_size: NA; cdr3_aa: CASSRGLAGAVTGELFF; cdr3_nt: TGTGCCAGTAGCCGCGGACTAGCGGGGGCCGTCACCGGGGAGCTGTTTTTT
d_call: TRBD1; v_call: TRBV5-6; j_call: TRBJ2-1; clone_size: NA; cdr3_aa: CASNPPGQGRNEQFF; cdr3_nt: TGTGCCAGCAATCCCCCGGGACAGGGAAGAAATGAGCAGTTCTTC
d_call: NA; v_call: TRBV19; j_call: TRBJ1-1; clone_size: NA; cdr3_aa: CASSFGTGGVTEAFF; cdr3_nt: TGTGCCAGTAGTTTCGGCACCGGGGGGGTCACTGAAGCTTTCTTT